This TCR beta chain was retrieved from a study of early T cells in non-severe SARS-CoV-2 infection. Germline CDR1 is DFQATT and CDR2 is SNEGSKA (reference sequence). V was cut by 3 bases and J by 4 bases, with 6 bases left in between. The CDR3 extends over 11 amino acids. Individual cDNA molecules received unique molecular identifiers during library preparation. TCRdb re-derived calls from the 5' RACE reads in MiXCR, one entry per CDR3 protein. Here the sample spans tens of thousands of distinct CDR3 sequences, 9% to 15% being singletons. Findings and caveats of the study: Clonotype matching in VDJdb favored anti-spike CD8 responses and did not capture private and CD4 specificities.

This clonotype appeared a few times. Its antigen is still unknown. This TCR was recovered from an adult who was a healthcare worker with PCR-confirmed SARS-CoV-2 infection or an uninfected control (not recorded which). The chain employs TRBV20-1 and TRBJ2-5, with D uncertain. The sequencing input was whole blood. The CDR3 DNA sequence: TGCAGTGCTAGCATCCCAGAGACCCAGTACTTC. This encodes CSASIPETQYF.